This is a list of T cell receptor beta chains from one sample in a study of blood T cell repertoires in COVID-19. Profiled with immunoSEQ multiplex PCR; TCRdb holds only in-frame clones, not every one. This table holds tens of thousands of clones, around 89% found once. The sample comprised peripheral blood. Receptor source: a human donor in a cohort sampled during active COVID-19. CDR3s include the opening cysteine and the closing phenylalanine or tryptophan. The order of the fields is V gene, clone size, D gene, J gene, CDR3 protein, CDR3 DNA. The D gene is left open where the match is weak. Clone size appears in some rows only: once, few, many, or a class for an expanded clone.

>TRBV2|NA|TRBD2|TRBJ2-3
CASSDSGRGRFTDTQYF
TGTGCCAGCAGTGATAGCGGGAGAGGTCGGTTCACAGATACGCAGTATTTT
>TRBV9|NA|NA|TRBJ2-7
CASSVSGGFYEQYF
TGTGCCAGCAGCGTATCCGGCGGTTTCTACGAGCAGTACTTC
>TRBV6-5|once|TRBD1|TRBJ1-2
CASRGTGHGGYTF
TGTGCCAGCAGGGGGACAGGGCATGGTGGCTACACCTTC
>TRBV5-8|few|TRBD1|TRBJ1-1
CASSLDWDSHGTEAFF
TGTGCCAGCAGCTTGGATTGGGACAGCCATGGCACTGAAGCTTTCTTT
>TRBV12-3/TRBV12-4|NA|NA|TRBJ1-1
CASAGGGTEAFF
TGTGCCAGCGCGGGGGGGGGCACTGAAGCTTTCTTT
>TRBV6-5|few|TRBD1|TRBJ1-2
CASRETGNPNGYTF
TGTGCCAGCAGAGAGACAGGGAACCCTAATGGCTACACCTTC
>TRBV30|NA|NA|TRBJ1-6
CAWSPSLPGEGDRVYRPYNSPLHF
TGTGCCTGGAGCCCATCGCTCCCCGGAGAGGGGGACCGGGTCTATCGCCCCTATAATTCACCCCTCCACTTT
>TRBV5-4|NA|NA|TRBJ2-1
CASSRGPEGKQFF
TGTGCCAGCAGCCGGGGCCCGGAGGGTAAGCAGTTCTTC
>TRBV9|NA|NA|TRBJ2-3
CASSPYAGDTQYF
TGTGCCAGCAGCCCTTATGCGGGAGATACGCAGTATTTT
>TRBV18|NA|TRBD1|TRBJ2-7
CASSPTTGETYEQYF
TGTGCCAGCTCACCCACGACAGGGGAGACCTACGAGCAGTACTTC
>TRBV4-1|NA|NA|TRBJ2-1
CASGNTHSSYNEQFF
TGCGCCAGCGGCAACACACACAGCTCCTACAATGAGCAGTTCTTC
>TRBV5-5|NA|NA|TRBJ1-1
CASSSLKVQVNTEAFF
TGTGCCAGCAGCTCCCTTAAAGTTCAGGTTAACACTGAAGCTTTCTTT
>TRBV6-2/TRBV6-3|NA|NA|TRBJ1-2
CASSPSRAYGYTF
TGTGCCAGCAGCCCCTCGAGAGCCTATGGCTACACCTTC
>TRBV6-2/TRBV6-3|NA|NA|TRBJ2-7
CASSSGSRYEQYF
TGTGCCAGCAGTTCTGGGTCCAGGTACGAGCAGTACTTC
>TRBV27|NA|NA|TRBJ1-2
CASSLSGTNGYTF
TGTGCCAGCAGTTTATCGGGGACAAATGGCTACACCTTC
>TRBV5-8|once|NA|TRBJ1-5
CASSFGSGKNQPQHF
TGTGCCAGCAGCTTCGGCTCAGGGAAAAATCAGCCCCAGCATTTT
>TRBV7-2|NA|TRBD1|TRBJ1-1
CASSLGQGSTEAFF
TGTGCCAGCAGCCTGGGACAGGGGAGCACTGAAGCTTTCTTT
>TRBV7-8|once|TRBD2|TRBJ2-7
CASSLVGAGFYEQYF
TGTGCCAGCAGCTTAGTCGGAGCGGGGTTCTACGAGCAGTACTTC
>TRBV6-5|NA|TRBD1|TRBJ1-1
CASSSGGGYTEAFF
TGTGCCAGCAGTTCAGGGGGCGGTTACACTGAAGCTTTCTTT
>TRBV28|NA|TRBD1|TRBJ2-2
CASSYGTGATRELFF
TGTGCCAGCAGTTACGGGACAGGGGCCACCCGGGAGCTGTTTTTT
>TRBV28|few|NA|TRBJ1-4
CASSYRRQDEKLFF
TGTGCCAGCAGCTACCGGCGACAGGATGAAAAACTGTTTTTT
>TRBV4-1|NA|NA|TRBJ2-1
CASSQTSSYNEQFF
TGCGCCAGCAGCCAAACTAGCTCCTACAATGAGCAGTTCTTC
>TRBV28|NA|NA|TRBJ2-2
CASSLIEVSPNTGELFF
TGTGCCAGCAGTTTAATTGAGGTCAGCCCAAACACCGGGGAGCTGTTTTTT
>TRBV6-2/TRBV6-3|NA|TRBD1|TRBJ1-6
CASSYSPGTESSYNSPLHF
TGTGCCAGCAGTTATTCCCCCGGGACAGAAAGCTCCTATAATTCACCCCTCCACTTT
>TRBV7-2|NA|NA|TRBJ1-2
CASSFSTGTWGYTF
TGTGCCAGCAGCTTCTCGACAGGAACGTGGGGCTACACCTTC
>TRBV5-5|NA|TRBD1|TRBJ2-5
CASSYGQGAGETQYF
TGTGCCAGCAGCTACGGACAGGGGGCAGGGGAGACCCAGTACTTC
>TRBV7-2|NA|TRBD2|TRBJ2-1
CASSFGGGGSYNEQFF
TGTGCCAGCAGCTTCGGGGGGGGAGGTTCCTACAATGAGCAGTTCTTC
>TRBV13|NA|NA|TRBJ2-7
CASSQGTSAYEQYF
TGTGCCAGCAGCCAAGGGACTTCAGCCTACGAGCAGTACTTC
>TRBV3-1/TRBV3-2|NA|TRBD2|TRBJ2-7
CASSPLAGVFYEQYF
TGTGCCAGCAGCCCACTAGCGGGAGTCTTCTACGAGCAGTACTTC
>TRBV6-5|NA|TRBD1|TRBJ1-1
CASKNRGWNTEAFF
TGTGCCAGCAAAAACAGGGGTTGGAACACTGAAGCTTTCTTT
>TRBV7-9|once|NA|TRBJ1-5
CASSPGVGGDQPQHF
TGTGCCAGCAGCCCAGGGGTGGGGGGGGATCAGCCCCAGCATTTT
>TRBV9|NA|NA|TRBJ1-1
CASSVGAVNTEAFF
TGTGCCAGCAGCGTAGGGGCCGTGAACACTGAAGCTTTCTTT
>TRBV15|NA|NA|TRBJ2-3
CAIERSPKGDTQYF
TGTGCCATCGAGAGGTCCCCCAAGGGGGATACGCAGTATTTT
>TRBV7-2|once|NA|TRBJ2-7
CASSPIGTIIYEQYF
TGTGCCAGCAGCCCCATTGGGACAATCATCTACGAGCAGTACTTC
>TRBV30|NA|TRBD2|TRBJ2-1
CAWSAGGSYNEQFF
TGTGCCTGGAGCGCGGGGGGCTCCTACAATGAGCAGTTCTTC
>TRBV4-3|once|TRBD1|TRBJ1-1
CASSQFHRGNTEAFF
TGCGCCAGCAGCCAATTTCACAGGGGGAACACTGAAGCTTTCTTT
>TRBV5-1|NA|NA|TRBJ1-1
CASSLAYGNTEAFF
TGCGCCAGCAGCTTGGCCTATGGGAACACTGAAGCTTTCTTT
>TRBV6-5|once|NA|TRBJ2-2
CASSKGVENTGELFF
TGTGCCAGCAGTAAGGGAGTAGAAAACACCGGGGAGCTGTTTTTT